The 22 T cell receptor beta chains presented below share a single source sample, sequenced in a study of a mutant IDH1 vaccine in newly diagnosed glioma. Data came from immunoSEQ multiplex PCR; TCRdb stores just in-frame clones and leaves some out. The data contain some 30,000 clones, nearly 90% of them singletons. The time point denotes: week 11, during vaccination. A single vaccine dose contained 300 ug of mutant IDH1 20-mer peptide, and topical imiquimod was used with it. For these TCRs, the target antigens are not known. The sequencing here drew on PBMCs, taken from a glioma patient whose treatment included an IDH1 peptide vaccine. These receptors were collected from a man aged 18 to 29 with glioma.

V gene TRBV7-8 combines with J gene TRBJ1-1, with D maybe TRBD1 (6 bases). Trimming took off 5 bases at V and 5 bases at J, with 15 bases between the two ends. Germline-derived CDR1 and CDR2 are SGHVS and FQNEAQ. The CDR3 consists of 14 residues. As DNA, the CDR3 is TGTGCCAGCAGCAACTGGACAGCACGGACTGAAGCTTTCTTT. As protein: CASSNWTARTEAFF.

The chain links TRBV6-1 to TRBJ1-5; no firm D call. Trimming removed 2 bases at V and 7 bases at J, with 6 bases between. Germline CDR1 is MNHNS and CDR2 is SASEGT. CDR3 size: 12 residues. As DNA, the CDR3 is TGTGCCAGCAGTGAATGGAGACAGCCCCAGCATTTT. Translated, it gives CASSEWRQPQHF.

Only one count was recorded for this clone. The chain employs TRBV11-1 and TRBJ1-1, with 7 bases that match TRBD1. CDR1 is SGHAT and CDR2 is FQDESV in the germline V gene (reference sequence). The CDR3 has 13 amino acids. V gave up 5 bases and J gave up 1 base; unmatched junction bases: 1. DNA of the CDR3: TGTGCCAGCAGCCACAGGGGGAACACTGAAGCTTTCTTT. This codes for CASSHRGNTEAFF. Full variable domain (rest looked up from reference TRBV11-1 and TRBJ1-1): EAEVAQSPRYKITEKSQAVAFWCDPISGHATLYWYRQILGQGPELLVQFQDESVVDDSQLPKDRFSAERLKGVDSTLKIQPAELGDSAMYLCASSHRGNTEAFFGQGTRLTVV.

The genes are TRBV11-3 and TRBJ2-5, with D possibly matching TRBD2 (7 bases). Per germline, CDR1 SGHNT and CDR2 YENEEA. This CDR3 spans 14 amino acids. Trimming pared 5 bases from V and 3 bases from J, leaving 13 bases between. The CDR3 spells CASSPGGSKETQYF. As DNA, the CDR3 is TGTGCCAGCAGCCCGGGGGGCAGCAAAGAGACCCAGTACTTC.

The rearrangement joins TRBV7-9 to TRBJ2-6, with TRBD1 identical over 7 bases. CDR1 and CDR2 (germline): SEHNR, FQNEAQ (reference sequence). J gave up 0 bases and V 5 bases, and 13 bases lay outside the gene matches. The CDR3 has 19 residues. In nucleotides, the CDR3 is TGTGCCAGCAGCCGGGACAGCAAAACACTCCTCTCTGGGGCCAACGTCCTGACTTTC. It translates to CASSRDSKTLLSGANVLTF.

The V call is TRBV19, the J call TRBJ1-2; tentatively, D is TRBD1 (6 bases). CDR1 is LNHDA and CDR2 is SQIVND in the germline V gene (reference sequence). Trimming removed 1 base from V and 6 bases from J, with 15 bases in between. This CDR3 region has 15 residues. The CDR3 nucleotides are TGTGCCAGTAGTATAGGCACGGGCAGGGGCGATGGCTACACCTTC. Protein product: CASSIGTGRGDGYTF.

This clone was detected only once. V usage is TRBV30 and J usage is TRBJ2-7; 7 positions match TRBD1. With 3 bases clipped from V and 4 bases from J, the junction kept 6 bases outside the gene matches. Per germline, CDR1 GTSNPN and CDR2 SVGIG (reference sequence). CDR3 length: 13 residues. CDR3 region: CAWSKDRNYEQYF. CDR3 bases: TGTGCCTGGAGCAAGGACAGGAATTACGAGCAGTACTTC. Variable domain in full (rest from reference TRBV30 and TRBJ2-7): SQTIHQWPATLVQPVGSPLSLECTVEGTSNPNLYWYRQAAGRGLQLLFYSVGIGQISSEVPQNLSASRPQDRQFILSSKKLLLSDSGFYLCAWSKDRNYEQYFGPGTRLTVT.

CDR3 protein: CASDQGGFYNSPLHF. The DNA for the CDR3 is TGCGCCAGCGATCAGGGGGGCTTCTATAATTCACCCCTCCACTTT. The rearrangement joins TRBV10-1 to TRBJ1-6; 7 positions agree with TRBD1. CDR1 is WNHNN and CDR2 is SYGVQD in the germline V gene (reference sequence). This CDR3 spans 15 amino acids. V trimming: 8 bases; J trimming: 3 bases; junction bases outside the gene matches: 7.

This chain connects TRBV27 to TRBJ1-2; 9 positions agree with TRBD1. The V and J ends lost 5 bases and 3 bases, in that order; junction bases with no gene match: 4. Germline V lookup: CDR1 MNHEY, CDR2 SMNVEV (reference sequence). CDR3 length: 14 amino acids. CDR3 bases: TGTGCCAGCAGTCCCCGGGACAGGGACTATGGCTACACCTTC. Protein: CASSPRDRDYGYTF.

The V call is TRBV25-1, the J call TRBJ2-5, with D possibly being TRBD1 (6 bases). Looked up from germline, CDR1 is MGHDK and CDR2 is SYGVNS. The V end was cut by 10 bases, the J end by 5 bases, with 11 bases between. This CDR3 has 11 residues. CDR3: CATQGLETQYF. The CDR3 bases are TGTGCCACCCAGGGGCTGGAGACCCAGTACTTC. The full variable domain, completed using reference TRBV25-1 and TRBJ2-5, is EADIYQTPRYLVIGTGKKITLECSQTMGHDKMYWYQQDPGMELHLIHYSYGVNSTEKGDLSSESTVSRIRTEHFPLTLESARPSHTSQYLCATQGLETQYFGPGTRLLVL.

The chain carries TRBV29-1 and TRBJ1-5; tentative D call: TRBD1 (6 bases). Deletions cut 5 bases from V and 4 bases from J, with 18 bases between. The CDR3 spans 15 residues. Germline lookup yields CDR1 SQVTM and CDR2 ANQGSEA. This CDR3 is CSVREGGQGNQPQHF. CDR3 bases: TGCAGCGTTCGAGAGGGGGGCCAGGGGAATCAGCCCCAGCATTTT.

The chain joins TRBV4-1 to TRBJ2-7; no firm D call. The V and J ends lost 0 bases and 2 bases respectively, with 11 bases between them. This CDR3 region has 15 residues. Germline V gene data show CDR1 as MGHRA and CDR2 as YSYEKL. The CDR3 nucleotides are TGCGCCAGCAGCCAAGAAGGTCGACGGGCCTACGAGCAGTACTTC. This encodes CASSQEGRRAYEQYF.

The gene calls are TRBV27 and TRBJ2-7; D gene uncertain. V gave up 4 bases and J gave up 3 bases, with 7 bases separating them. CDR1 is MNHEY and CDR2 is SMNVEV in the germline V gene (reference sequence). The CDR3 loop spans 12 amino acids. CDR3 sequence: CASSSSIYEQYF. CDR3 DNA sequence: TGTGCCAGCAGTTCGTCCATCTACGAGCAGTACTTC.

Relative to its sample, this clone is medium-sized. This specimen includes other DNA sequences encoding the same CDR3. V and J are TRBV4-3 and TRBJ1-1; D call uncertain. V was clipped by 0 bases and J by 1 base, with 9 bases between them. The germline V gene has CDR1 LGHNA and CDR2 YSLEER. The CDR3 loop spans 15 amino acids. The CDR3 spells CASSQDRVGNTEAFF. The CDR3 nucleotides are TGCGCCAGCAGCCAAGATAGGGTCGGGAACACTGAAGCTTTCTTT.

This rearrangement joins TRBV7-6 to TRBJ2-3, with D tentatively TRBD1 (6 bases). Deletions cut 5 bases from V and 0 bases from J, with 18 bases between. This CDR3 has 17 residues. In germline, CDR1 is SGHVS, CDR2 FNYEAQ. The CDR3 protein is CASSLSLDSPSTDTQYF. CDR3 in DNA: TGTGCCAGCAGCCTTTCCCTGGACAGTCCTAGCACAGATACGCAGTATTTT.

V gene TRBV5-4 combines with J gene TRBJ2-5, with 14 bases fitting TRBD2. Per the germline V gene, CDR1 is SGHNT and CDR2 is YYREEE (reference sequence). The CDR3 totals 19 residues. The V segment lost 4 bases and the J segment 5 bases; nucleotides outside the gene matches: 16. The CDR3 loop reads CASSQPTRGLAGVGETQYF. DNA of the CDR3: TGTGCCAGCAGCCAGCCTACCCGGGGACTAGCGGGAGTTGGTGAGACCCAGTACTTC.

The V call is TRBV11-3, the J call TRBJ1-1; no reliable D call. This CDR3 contains 13 residues. The germline V gene encodes CDR1 SGHNT and CDR2 YENEEA. The V gene lost 0 bases and the J gene lost 3 bases, with 5 bases spanning the gap. The CDR3 DNA reads as TGTGCCAGCAGCTTAGAAAAGGACACTGAAGCTTTCTTT. As protein: CASSLEKDTEAFF.

V gene TRBV6-5 combines with J gene TRBJ1-1; 7 bases map to TRBD1. Germline assignment: CDR1 MNHEY and CDR2 SVGAGI. There are 15 residues in the CDR3. With V trimmed by 4 bases and J by 0 bases, 5 bases remained unmatched. CDR3 nucleotide sequence: TGTGCCAGCAGTTGGGACAGCGCAATGAACACTGAAGCTTTCTTT. It is translated as CASSWDSAMNTEAFF.

The chain employs TRBV29-1 and TRBJ2-3; TRBD2 matches at 8 bases. The J segment lost 11 bases and the V segment lost 2 bases, leaving 6 bases of the junction unmatched. The CDR3 runs 12 residues. Germline V gene data show CDR1 as SQVTM and CDR2 as ANQGSEA. The CDR3 spells CSVEKGLDMQYF. For the CDR3, the DNA is TGCAGCGTTGAAAAGGGACTAGACATGCAGTATTTT.

The chain carries TRBV4-1 and TRBJ2-1, with 7 bases lining up with TRBD2. V trimming: 6 bases; J trimming: 10 bases; junction bases outside the gene matches: 12. Germline loops: CDR1 MGHRA, CDR2 YSYEKL. There are 14 residues in the CDR3. CDR3 nucleotide sequence: TGCGCCAGCAGGCACGTGGGAGGGCTGAGCGAGCAGTTCTTC. Its translation: CASRHVGGLSEQFF.

This chain uses TRBV29-1 with TRBJ1-4; D is undetermined. V lost 0 bases and J 8 bases, leaving 13 bases between the germline ends. This CDR3 is built from 14 residues. The germline CDR1 and CDR2 sequences are SQVTM and ANQGSEA. CDR3 sequence: CSVEDSRLGEKLFF. Here the CDR3 DNA reads TGCAGCGTTGAAGATTCCCGGCTAGGGGAAAAACTGTTTTTT. Supplemented by reference TRBV29-1 and TRBJ1-4, the full variable domain reads SAVISQKPSRDICQRGTSLTIQCQVDSQVTMMFWYRQQPGQSLTLIATANQGSEATYESGFVIDKFPISRPNLTFSTLTVSNMSPEDSSIYLCSVEDSRLGEKLFFGSGTQLSVL.

This clone was picked up a small number of times. This chain links TRBV4-3 with TRBJ2-2; D not resolved. The V and J ends lost 2 bases and 5 bases respectively, with 9 bases between them. This CDR3 is 14 amino acids long. Germline lookup yields CDR1 LGHNA and CDR2 YSLEER. The CDR3 DNA reads TGCGCCAGCAGCCAAAAAGGACGGACCGGGGAGCTGTTTTTT. This translates into CASSQKGRTGELFF.